A single sample is the source of the 27 T cell receptor beta chains below, sequenced in a study of blood T cell repertoires in COVID-19. TCRdb's table, derived via immunoSEQ multiplex PCR, lists solely in-frame clones and lacks some. Of roughly 80,000 clones listed, more than 80% were seen once; the top ten hold about 12%. The sequenced sample consisted of peripheral blood. All receptors come from a human donor in a cohort sampled during active COVID-19.

This clone was seen a few times. The chain links TRBV19 to TRBJ2-7, with a weak D call TRBD1 (5 bases). With 3 bases removed from V and 6 bases from J, the gap between germline ends came to 9 bases. Germline V CDR1 and CDR2: LNHDA, SQIVND (reference sequence). The CDR3 is made up of 12 amino acids. The CDR3 loop reads CASSIRQGEQYF. The CDR3 DNA follows: TGTGCCAGTAGTATCCGCCAGGGCGAGCAGTACTTC.

V is TRBV5-1 and J is TRBJ2-7; TRBD1 matches at 9 bases. With V trimmed by 6 bases and J by 5 bases, 12 bases remained unmatched. The CDR3 is 15 residues long. CDR1 is SGHRS, CDR2 YFSETQ, per germline. The CDR3 protein is CASTLGTGSRHEQYF. The CDR3 DNA reads TGCGCCAGCACCCTGGGGACAGGGTCCAGGCACGAGCAGTACTTC.

The rearrangement uses TRBV7-9 and TRBJ1-2; D unresolved. This CDR3 has 14 amino acids. The V end lost 4 bases, the J end lost 8 bases, and 17 bases lay between the germline ends. CDR1 is SEHNR, CDR2 FQNEAQ, per germline (reference sequence). CDR3 in amino acids: CASSSREGLEGYTF. The DNA of the CDR3 is TGTGCCAGCAGCTCCCGGGAGGGATTGGAGGGCTACACCTTC. The full variable domain, its missing parts supplied by reference TRBV7-9 and TRBJ1-2, is DTGVSQNPRHKITKRGQNVTFRCDPISEHNRLYWYRQTLGQGPEFLTYFQNEAQLEKSRLLSDRFSAERPKGSFSTLEIQRTEQGDSAMYLCASSSREGLEGYTFGSGTRLTVV.

The sample holds one count of this clone. The chain recombines TRBV3-1 (or the pseudogene TRBV3-2) with TRBJ1-1; D gene ambiguous. V was trimmed by 3 bases and J by 6 bases, leaving 11 bases between them. The CDR3 extends over 13 amino acids. Germline CDR1 is LGHDT and CDR2 is YNNKEL (reference sequence). CDR3 DNA: TGTGCCAGCAGCCATGCCTACCAATCTGAAGCTTTCTTT. Encoded protein: CASSHAYQSEAFF.

This clone was counted once. The V gene is TRBV20-1, the J gene TRBJ1-3; D unresolved. The germline V gene has CDR1 DFQATT and CDR2 SNEGSKA (reference sequence). The CDR3 is made up of 14 amino acids. Trimming took off 3 bases at V and 4 bases at J, with 13 bases between the two ends. CDR3 DNA sequence: TGCAGTGCTAGTCCCCCTCTGGCAGGAAACACCATATATTTT. Translating gives CSASPPLAGNTIYF.

The chain couples TRBV5-1 to TRBJ2-5, with D possibly matching TRBD2 (6 bases). V shed 6 bases and J shed 4 bases, with 13 bases lying between them. This CDR3 has 13 amino acids. In germline, CDR1 is SGHRS, CDR2 YFSETQ. The CDR3 reads CASTAGGGETQYF. The CDR3 nucleotides are TGCGCCAGCACGGCCGGGGGAGGAGAGACCCAGTACTTC.

This clone has a single count. The rearrangement uses TRBV18 and TRBJ2-7; 8 bases line up with TRBD1. In germline, CDR1 is KGHSH, CDR2 LQKENI. J gave up 6 bases and V 1 base, and 2 bases lay outside the gene matches. CDR3 size: 13 residues. CDR3 sequence: CASSPQDRGEQYF. The CDR3 nucleotides read TGTGCCAGCTCACCACAAGACAGGGGCGAGCAGTACTTC. The full variable domain, its missing parts supplied by reference TRBV18 and TRBJ2-7, is NAGVMQNPRHLVRRRGQEARLRCSPMKGHSHVYWYRQLPEEGLKFMVYLQKENIIDESGMPKERFSAEFPKEGPSILRIQQVVRGDSAAYFCASSPQDRGEQYFGPGTRLTVT.

J is TRBJ2-3 and V is TRBV6-2 or TRBV6-3; D call uncertain. CDR1 and CDR2 (germline): MNHEY, SVGEGT. Between the trimmed V and J ends, which lost 1 base and 2 bases, there was a span of 10 bases. The CDR3 extends over 15 amino acids. The CDR3 DNA follows: TGTGCCAGCAGTTACTTGGGCAGGATCACAGATACGCAGTATTTT. This sequence encodes CASSYLGRITDTQYF.

The chain couples TRBV10-3 to TRBJ2-1; 10 bases map to TRBD1. The CDR3 is 14 amino acids. V was pared by 4 bases and J by 8 bases, with 5 bases of the junction left unmatched. Germline lookup yields CDR1 ENHRY and CDR2 SYGVKD. The CDR3 DNA sequence: TGTGCCATCAGTGTGGGGACAGGGGACGATGAGCAGTTCTTC. It encodes CAISVGTGDDEQFF.

The rearrangement joins TRBV27 to TRBJ1-2; D unclear. The V end was cut by 1 base, the J end by 4 bases, with 13 bases between. The CDR3 length is 15 residues. Germline lookup yields CDR1 MNHEY and CDR2 SMNVEV (reference sequence). CDR3 loop: CASSLYSGGGYGYTF. Here the CDR3 DNA reads TGTGCCAGCAGTTTATATTCCGGCGGCGGCTATGGCTACACCTTC.

The chain is built from TRBV6-5 and TRBJ1-5; 9 nucleotides match TRBD1. The V segment lost 7 bases and the J segment 1 base; nucleotides outside the gene matches: 5. The CDR3 consists of 15 residues. The germline gives CDR1 MNHEY, CDR2 SVGAGI. The chain's CDR3 is CASKYRGQSNQPQHF. The CDR3 DNA reads as TGTGCCAGCAAGTACAGGGGGCAGAGCAATCAGCCCCAGCATTTT.

The chain employs TRBV19 and TRBJ2-5; TRBD1 matches 8 bases. Unmatched junction bases numbered 4, after V lost 3 bases and J lost 1 base. This CDR3 is 15 amino acids long. The germline CDR1 and CDR2 sequences are LNHDA and SQIVND (reference sequence). CDR3 DNA: TGTGCCAGTAGTATTCGGACAGGGTCCCAAGAGACCCAGTACTTC. This translates into CASSIRTGSQETQYF.

V usage is TRBV2 and J usage is TRBJ1-1; 7 bases align to TRBD1. V shed 4 bases and J 1 base; nucleotides not matched to a gene: 6. The CDR3 has 15 amino acids. Germline CDR1 is SNHLY and CDR2 is FYNNEI. CDR3 in DNA: TGTGCCAGCAGTGCAATTCAGGGGGGGAACACTGAAGCTTTCTTT. Amino acids: CASSAIQGGNTEAFF.

The chain combines TRBV3-1 (or the pseudogene TRBV3-2) with TRBJ1-2; 8 bases match TRBD1. The CDR3 runs to 13 residues. Germline V gene sequence: CDR1 LGHDT, CDR2 YNNKEL (reference sequence). The V segment lost 2 bases and the J segment 11 bases; nucleotides outside the gene matches: 7. The CDR3 bases are TGTGCCAGCAGCCAAACAGGGGGGCAGCCTTACACCTTC. This codes for CASSQTGGQPYTF.

This clone was picked up one time. The gene calls are TRBV2 and TRBJ1-6; D call uncertain. V lost 7 bases, J lost 9 bases, and 22 bases lay in between. Germline V gene data show CDR1 as SNHLY and CDR2 as FYNNEI. The CDR3 contains 16 residues. This chain's CDR3 is CASITTPSQGGSPLHF. DNA for the CDR3: TGTGCCAGCATTACAACCCCCTCACAAGGCGGTTCACCCCTCCACTTT.

This chain links TRBV12-3 or TRBV12-4 with TRBJ2-3; unclear D gene. The CDR3 is 13 residues long. V shed 0 bases and J shed 7 bases, with 8 bases lying between them. The CDR3 coding sequence is TGTGCCAGCAGTTTAGCCGAAGCTTATACGCAGTATTTT. Amino acids: CASSLAEAYTQYF.

The chain recombines TRBV18 with TRBJ2-1, with 9 bases lining up with TRBD1. Trimming cost V 0 bases and J 8 bases; bases outside gene matches: 14. Germline V CDR1 and CDR2: KGHSH, LQKENI. There are 18 residues in the CDR3. CDR3 amino acids: CASSPPAGTGNPNDEQFF. The CDR3 nucleotides are TGTGCCAGCTCACCACCGGCCGGGACAGGGAATCCCAACGATGAGCAGTTCTTC.

In its sample, this clone was seen a few times. J is TRBJ2-2 and V is TRBV5-4; possible D gene TRBD2, 6 bases. The CDR3 contains 15 residues. CDR1 and CDR2 from the germline V gene are SGHNT and YYREEE (reference sequence). V lost 0 bases and J lost 2, with 8 bases in between. Here the CDR3 reads CASSLDGSNTGELFF. As DNA, the CDR3 is TGTGCCAGCAGCTTGGACGGGAGTAACACCGGGGAGCTGTTTTTT.

V gene TRBV28 combines with J gene TRBJ2-7; 10 bases agree with TRBD1. The germline CDR1 and CDR2 sequences are MDHEN and SYDVKM. The junction had 4 bases not matched to a gene; V was cut back by 4 bases and J by 4 bases. This CDR3 region has 14 residues. In DNA form, the CDR3 reads TGTGCCAGCAGTTCGGGACAGGGGTTATACGAGCAGTACTTC. It codes for CASSSGQGLYEQYF.

The chain is built from TRBV28 and TRBJ1-3; tentatively, D is TRBD1 (5 bases). The CDR3 runs 14 residues. Germline CDR1 and CDR2: MDHEN and SYDVKM. V gave up 3 bases and J gave up 4 bases, with 10 bases separating them. Here the CDR3 reads CASSFQGAGNTIYF. Written as DNA, the CDR3 is TGTGCCAGCAGTTTCCAAGGGGCCGGAAACACCATATATTTT.

The chain recombines TRBV6-5 with TRBJ1-2; 7 nucleotides align to TRBD1. V trimming: 8 bases; J trimming: 4 bases; junction bases outside the gene matches: 13. The CDR3 runs 15 residues. Germline assignment: CDR1 MNHEY and CDR2 SVGAGI. The chain's CDR3 is CASAFRDSVIYGYTF. The CDR3 region has the DNA TGTGCCAGCGCCTTCAGGGACAGTGTCATCTATGGCTACACCTTC.

The chain has TRBV19 and TRBJ2-7; 8 bases are a match to TRBD1. Trimming removed 2 bases from V and 5 bases from J; junction bases left unmatched: 5. Per the germline V gene, CDR1 is LNHDA and CDR2 is SQIVND (reference sequence). The CDR3 has 14 amino acids. DNA for the CDR3: TGTGCCAGTAGTATACGACAGGGGTTCGACGAGCAGTACTTC. Protein product: CASSIRQGFDEQYF.

V usage is TRBV5-1 and J usage is TRBJ2-5; 7 bases align to TRBD2. The CDR3 spans 19 residues. Germline V gene lookup returns CDR1 SGHRS and CDR2 YFSETQ. V lost 4 bases to trimming and J lost 1 base; unmatched junction nucleotides: 19. The CDR3 loop is CASSALGLSGRPTQETQYF. CDR3 sequence (DNA): TGCGCCAGCAGCGCCCTGGGACTTAGCGGGCGGCCAACCCAAGAGACCCAGTACTTC.

The V and J genes are TRBV2 and TRBJ1-2; no clear D gene. The V and J ends lost 4 bases and 8 bases respectively, with 8 bases between them. Looked up from germline, CDR1 is SNHLY and CDR2 is FYNNEI. The CDR3 extends over 11 amino acids. CDR3 DNA sequence: TGTGCCAGCAGTGTGGGGAGAGGCTACACCTTC. This codes for CASSVGRGYTF.

The genes are TRBV14 and TRBJ1-2; no firm D call. V shed 0 bases and J shed 7 bases, with 12 bases lying between them. The CDR3 covers 14 residues. Germline V gene sequence: CDR1 SGHDN, CDR2 FVKESK. CDR3 nucleotides: TGTGCCAGCAGCCAAGAAGCGGCGGTTGGTGGCTACACCTTC. It codes for CASSQEAAVGGYTF.

The chain uses TRBV27 and TRBJ2-1; 10 bases match TRBD2. There are 15 residues in the CDR3. CDR1 and CDR2 (germline): MNHEY, SMNVEV (reference sequence). With 2 bases clipped from V and 2 bases from J, the junction kept 0 bases outside the gene matches. In DNA form, the CDR3 reads TGTGCCAGCAGTTTACTAGCGGGAGCCTACAATGAGCAGTTCTTC. The encoded protein is CASSLLAGAYNEQFF.

The chain recombines TRBV28 with TRBJ2-1; 8 bases fit TRBD2. Germline assignment: CDR1 MDHEN and CDR2 SYDVKM. This CDR3 spans 14 amino acids. The trim removed 6 bases at V and 0 bases at J, leaving 1 base unmatched. CDR3 nucleotides: TGTGCCAGCAGGGCGGGAGGCTCCTACAATGAGCAGTTCTTC. Translation gives CASRAGGSYNEQFF. The full variable domain, rest sourced from reference TRBV28 and TRBJ2-1, is DVKVTQSSRYLVKRTGEKVFLECVQDMDHENMFWYRQDPGLGLRLIYFSYDVKMKEKGDIPEGYSVSREKKERFSLILESASTNQTSMYLCASRAGGSYNEQFFGPGTRLTVL.